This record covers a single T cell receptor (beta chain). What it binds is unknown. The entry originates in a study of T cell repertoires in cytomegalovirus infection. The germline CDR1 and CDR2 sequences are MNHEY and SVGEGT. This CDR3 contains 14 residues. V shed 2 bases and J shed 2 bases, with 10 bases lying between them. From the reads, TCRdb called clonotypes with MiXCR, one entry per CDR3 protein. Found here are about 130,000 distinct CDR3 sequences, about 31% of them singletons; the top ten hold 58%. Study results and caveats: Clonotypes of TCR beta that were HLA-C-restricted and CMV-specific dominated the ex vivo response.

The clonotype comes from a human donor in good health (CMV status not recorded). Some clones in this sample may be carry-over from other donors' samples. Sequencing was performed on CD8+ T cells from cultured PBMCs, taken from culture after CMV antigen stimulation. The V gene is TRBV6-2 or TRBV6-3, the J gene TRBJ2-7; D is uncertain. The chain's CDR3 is CASSYLGLAYEQYF. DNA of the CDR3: TGTGCCAGCAGTTACCTTGGTCTGGCCTACGAGCAGTACTTC.